This TCR beta chain is from a study of identical twins. Broader study findings: Memory repertoires showed no such pattern, whereas abundant cord blood beta clonotypes carried fewer insertions. Beta out-of-frame sequences showed weaker excess sharing between twins.

TCRdb analysed the 5' RACE reads with MiXCR anew, one entry per CDR3 protein. The sample records about 920,000 distinct CDR3 sequences, roughly an eighth being singletons. A few counts support this clonotype. Antigen specificity is unknown. The same sample was also studied in work on yellow fever vaccine responses in identical twins. Turning to that study: Twins' vaccine T cell response reportedly seemed partly convergent, partly personalized.

The material sequenced was PBMCs. The sequence derives from a young woman in good health.

The CDR3 is CASSYSNTIYF. CDR3 coding DNA: TGTGCCAGCAGTTACTCGAACACCATATATTTT. The chain carries TRBV6-5 and TRBJ1-3, with D unclear. CDR1 MNHEY and CDR2 SVGAGI come from the germline V gene. The length of the CDR3 is 11 residues. Trimming took off 0 bases at V and 7 bases at J, with 1 base between the two ends.